This TCR beta chain was recovered during a study of blood T cell repertoires in COVID-19. At the level of the study: Whether acute or convalescent, the COVID-19 samples came from the United States, Italy and Spain. Nucleic acid was either cDNA or gDNA, and it came from T cells, B-cell-depleted T cells, or PBMCs.

As processed by the authors: For nucleated cells, counts were estimated from reference gene primer amplification. The data were produced by immunoSEQ multiplex PCR, yet TCRdb's version contains in-frame clones alone and is incomplete. V and J calls and clone size are copied from that table; D and trimming were computed from the DNA. Among more than 200,000 clones listed, roughly 80% were seen once. Germline trimming cut 3 bases from V and 4 bases from J; bases unmatched to any gene: 11. This CDR3 region has 16 residues. Germline V gene sequence: CDR1 SGHNT, CDR2 YYREEE (reference sequence). Sequencing was done on a sample of peripheral blood. This chain connects TRBV5-4 to TRBJ1-2; 8 bases map to TRBD1. The sequence was collected from a man older than 75 with acute or convalescent COVID-19. This CDR3 is CASSSVFRGLGYGYTF. The CDR3 coding sequence is TGTGCCAGCAGCTCCGTTTTCAGGGGGCTGGGCTATGGCTACACCTTC.